What follows are 5 T cell receptor beta chains derived from one specimen sequenced in a study of post-analysis software for immune sequencing data. Sequencing libraries made from TCR beta cDNA carried unique molecular identifiers. TCRdb analysed the PCR reads with MiXCR anew, one entry per CDR3 protein. This table has fewer than 900,000 distinct CDR3 sequences, about 45% appearing once. Study-level results: Several TRBV segments, TRBV5-6, TRBV5-1 and TRBV20-1 among them, were found more frequent in patients than controls.

Their recognized antigens are unknown. Sequencing was done on a sample of blood. These receptors were taken from a girl aged 5-17 years with multiple sclerosis.

The CDR3 region has the DNA TGCAGTGCTGGGGAGCATAGGGCCCCAGATACGCAGTATTTT. Its translation is CSAGEHRAPDTQYF. The chain links TRBV20-1 to TRBJ2-3; D is perhaps TRBD2 (5 bases). Trimming removed 5 bases from V and 4 bases from J, with 16 bases in between. Germline V lookup: CDR1 DFQATT, CDR2 SNEGSKA (reference sequence). The CDR3 sequence is 14 residues long.

The chain uses TRBV29-1 and TRBJ2-1; TRBD2 aligns across 14 bases. With V trimmed by 1 base and J by 0 bases, 5 bases remained unmatched. The CDR3 runs to 18 residues. Germline assignment: CDR1 SQVTM and CDR2 ANQGSEA. The CDR3 protein is CSVEGLAGGKSSYNEQFF. CDR3 nucleotide sequence: TGCAGCGTTGAAGGACTAGCGGGGGGGAAGAGCTCCTACAATGAGCAGTTCTTC.

The chain joins TRBV29-1 to TRBJ1-1; D is perhaps TRBD1 (6 bases). From germline, CDR1 is SQVTM and CDR2 ANQGSEA. With 4 bases removed from V and 0 bases from J, the gap between germline ends came to 12 bases. The CDR3 has 14 amino acids. CDR3 sequence reads: CSVGPTGMNTEAFF. DNA for the CDR3: TGCAGCGTTGGCCCGACAGGTATGAACACTGAAGCTTTCTTT.

This clonotype was seen a few times. This chain uses TRBV7-9 with TRBJ1-2; D ambiguous. This CDR3 is 14 amino acids long. Deletions cut 1 base from V and 4 bases from J, with 10 bases between. Germline V gene sequence: CDR1 SEHNR, CDR2 FQNEAQ (reference sequence). The CDR3 sequence: CASSLGVDGYGYTF. Written as DNA, the CDR3 is TGTGCCAGCAGCTTAGGGGTGGATGGCTATGGCTACACCTTC.

V usage is TRBV24-1 and J usage is TRBJ2-7; D unresolved. The germline V and J ends were trimmed by 9 bases and 1 base, with 6 bases remaining between them. CDR3 length equals 11 residues. In germline, CDR1 is KGHDR, CDR2 SFDVKD. The CDR3 DNA sequence: TGTGCCACCGGAACTTCCTACGAGCAGTACTTC. Translation gives CATGTSYEQYF.